The entry below describes one T cell receptor beta chain. This sample was included in a study of T cell changes during pregnancy in multiple sclerosis. The protocol was immunoSEQ multiplex PCR, while the TCRdb copy is restricted to in-frame clones and leaves out a portion. The sample has tens of thousands of clones; more than 85% are singletons. This clonotype originated in a female donor with multiple sclerosis, enrolled in a pregnancy study. Specimen: CD8+ T cells from peripheral blood mononuclear cells, collected in the third trimester of pregnancy.

CDR3 residues: CASSGASSYEQYF. The CDR3 DNA sequence: TGTGCCAGCAGCGGGGCTAGCAGCTACGAGCAGTACTTC. The genes are TRBV9 and TRBJ2-7; TRBD2 might be the D (5 bases). This CDR3 region has 13 residues. Trimming removed 3 bases at V and 3 bases at J, with 10 bases between. The germline gives CDR1 SGDLS, CDR2 YYNGEE.